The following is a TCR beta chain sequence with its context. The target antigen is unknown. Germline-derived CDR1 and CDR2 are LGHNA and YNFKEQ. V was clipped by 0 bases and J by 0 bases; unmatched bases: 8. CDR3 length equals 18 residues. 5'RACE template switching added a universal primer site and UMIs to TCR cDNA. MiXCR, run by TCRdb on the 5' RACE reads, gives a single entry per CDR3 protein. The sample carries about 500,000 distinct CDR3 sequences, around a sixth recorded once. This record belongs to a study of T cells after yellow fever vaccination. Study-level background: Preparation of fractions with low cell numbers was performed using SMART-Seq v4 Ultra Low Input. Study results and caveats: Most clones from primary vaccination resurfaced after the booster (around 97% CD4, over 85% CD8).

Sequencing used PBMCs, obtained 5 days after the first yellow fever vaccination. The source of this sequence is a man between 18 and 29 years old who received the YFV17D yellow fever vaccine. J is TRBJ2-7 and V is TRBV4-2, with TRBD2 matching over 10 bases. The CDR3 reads CASSQDGTSGVSSYEQYF. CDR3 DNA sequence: TGTGCCAGCAGCCAAGATGGCACTAGCGGGGTAAGCTCCTACGAGCAGTACTTC.